The sequence of this TCR beta chain was determined in a study of neurological immune-mediated disorders. This clonotype occurred many times. This CDR3 has 13 residues. The germline CDR1 and CDR2 sequences are DFQATT and SNEGSKA (reference sequence). Trimming took 3 bases from V and 7 from J; bases not matched to a gene: 4. TCRdb re-derived calls from the 5' RACE reads in MiXCR, one entry per CDR3 protein. The sample shows around 20,000 distinct CDR3 sequences, 12% to 15% of them seen only once. The cells used in sorted libraries, CD4+ or CD8+ T cells, numbered 900,000 to 1,000,000. The V call is TRBV20-1, the J call TRBJ2-1, with 9 bases lining up with TRBD2. This sequence was found in an older woman with HTLV-1-associated myelopathy (HAM/TSP). Sequencing input: CD4+ T cells from blood. The CDR3 protein is CSASLAGKNEQFF. DNA of the CDR3: TGCAGTGCTAGCCTAGCGGGGAAAAATGAGCAGTTCTTC.